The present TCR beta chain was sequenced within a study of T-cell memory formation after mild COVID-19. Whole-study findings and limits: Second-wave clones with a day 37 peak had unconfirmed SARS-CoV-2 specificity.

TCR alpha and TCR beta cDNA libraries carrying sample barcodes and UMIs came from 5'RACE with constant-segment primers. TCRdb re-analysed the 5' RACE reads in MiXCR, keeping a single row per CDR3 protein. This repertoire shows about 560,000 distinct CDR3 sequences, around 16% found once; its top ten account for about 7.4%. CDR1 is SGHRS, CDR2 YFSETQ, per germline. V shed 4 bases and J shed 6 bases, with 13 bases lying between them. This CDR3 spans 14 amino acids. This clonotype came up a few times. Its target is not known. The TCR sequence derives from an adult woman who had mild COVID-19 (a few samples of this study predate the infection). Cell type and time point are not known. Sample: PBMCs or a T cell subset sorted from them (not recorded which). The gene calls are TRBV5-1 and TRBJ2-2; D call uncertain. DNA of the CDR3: TGCGCCAGCAGCCCTCACAGCGAGCCCGGGGAGCTGTTTTTT. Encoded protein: CASSPHSEPGELFF.